The 18 T cell receptor beta chains below come from one sample, sequenced in a study of T cells in Graves' hyperthyroidism and ophthalmopathy. What was amplified from RNA transcripts were TCR beta CDR3 regions. TCR CDR3 underwent first-round RT-PCR with the HTBI primer set. MiXCR was run by TCRdb on the multiplex PCR reads, yielding one entry per CDR3 protein. The data contain 400,000 to 450,000 distinct CDR3 sequences, roughly 14% of them singletons. The sample consisted of blood. The receptors come from a man between 18 and 29 years old with Graves' ophthalmopathy.

This clonotype was recorded at least ten times. The chain couples TRBV10-3 to TRBJ1-1; possible D gene TRBD1, 6 bases. CDR1 is ENHRY and CDR2 is SYGVKD in the germline V gene. This CDR3 contains 17 residues. The V and J ends lost 1 base and 1 base respectively, with 16 bases between them. The CDR3: CAISEYRRGIKNTEAFF. The DNA for the CDR3 is TGTGCCATCAGTGAGTACAGGAGGGGGATAAAGAACACTGAAGCTTTCTTT.

The rearrangement links TRBV6-1 to TRBJ2-5; 10 nucleotides match TRBD2. The CDR3 runs to 14 residues. Germline trimming cut 4 bases from V and 3 bases from J; bases unmatched to any gene: 2. Germline lookup yields CDR1 MNHNS and CDR2 SASEGT. The CDR3, as DNA: TGTGCCAGCAGTGCCCTAGCGGGGGAAGAGACCCAGTACTTC. It is translated as CASSALAGEETQYF.

This clonotype occurred once. The junction does not match germline at one end; this may be a read error. The gene calls are TRBV19 and TRBJ2-2; D may be TRBD2 (5 bases). The length of the CDR3 is 14 residues. From germline, CDR1 is LNHDA and CDR2 SQIVND (reference sequence). The CDR3 DNA follows: TGTGCCAGTAGAATAGAGGCGGGCGCCGGGGAGCTGTTTTTT. This sequence encodes CASRIEAGAGELFF.

This clonotype was seen at least ten times. The chain joins TRBV2 to TRBJ1-2; D uncertain. This CDR3 has 14 residues. Trimming took off 4 bases at V and 1 base at J, with 10 bases between the two ends. CDR1 and CDR2 from the germline V gene are SNHLY and FYNNEI. The CDR3 DNA sequence: TGTGCCAGCAGTGTTGGCAGCTTTAACTATGGCTACACCTTC. Encoded protein: CASSVGSFNYGYTF.

The chain combines TRBV7-2 with TRBJ1-5, with D unclear. V was trimmed by 6 bases and J by 9 bases, leaving 9 bases between them. The germline gives CDR1 SGHTA, CDR2 FQGNSA. The CDR3 is 11 residues long. Here the CDR3 DNA reads TGTGCCAGCAGGGGGTTTGGGCCCCAGCATTTT. As protein: CASRGFGPQHF.

Only a few counts were recorded for this clonotype. The chain is built from TRBV10-3 and TRBJ2-3; tentative D call: TRBD2 (7 bases). The CDR3 runs 14 residues. V was pared by 5 bases and J by 4 bases, with 13 bases between. CDR1 and CDR2 (germline): ENHRY, SYGVKD. The CDR3 DNA follows: TGTGCCATCAGTCTCAGGGGAGGGGCAGATACGCAGTATTTT. It codes for CAISLRGGADTQYF.

The rearrangement joins TRBV6-2 or TRBV6-3 to TRBJ2-3; 11 nucleotides align to TRBD1. The V and J ends lost 1 base and 6 bases, in that order; junction bases with no gene match: 9. The V gene's germline CDR1 is MNHEY and CDR2 SVGEGT. The CDR3 is made up of 17 amino acids. The chain's CDR3 is CASSYFRVGQGADTQYF. For the CDR3, the DNA is TGTGCCAGCAGTTACTTTCGTGTAGGACAGGGGGCGGATACGCAGTATTTT.

This clonotype was picked up many times. The chain is built from TRBV11-3 and TRBJ2-1, with 9 bases lining up with TRBD1. CDR1 and CDR2 (germline): SGHNT, YENEEA. V shed 4 bases and J 7 bases; nucleotides not matched to a gene: 11. The CDR3 extends over 16 amino acids. The CDR3 DNA is TGTGCCAGCAGCTCGTACGGGACAGGGAGTAGGAATGAGCAGTTCTTC. Amino acid sequence: CASSSYGTGSRNEQFF. Filled out from reference TRBV11-3 and TRBJ2-1, the complete variable domain reads EAGVVQSPRYKIIEKKQPVAFWCNPISGHNTLYWYLQNLGQGPELLIRYENEEAVDDSQLPKDRFSAERLKGVDSTLKIQPAELGDSAVYLCASSSYGTGSRNEQFFGPGTRLTVL.

This clonotype was detected a few times. The rearrangement links TRBV10-1 to TRBJ2-2; 8 positions agree with TRBD1. With 3 bases clipped from V and 6 bases from J, the junction kept 9 bases outside the gene matches. The CDR3 extends over 16 amino acids. Germline V gene lookup returns CDR1 WNHNN and CDR2 SYGVQD (reference sequence). CDR3 DNA: TGCGCCAGCAGTGATAGGTCAGGGGGCGCCGCCGGGGAGCTGTTTTTT. This encodes CASSDRSGGAAGELFF.

This clonotype has a handful of counts. The V and J genes are TRBV5-6 and TRBJ2-5, with TRBD1 identical over 7 bases. Germline-derived CDR1 and CDR2 are SGHDT and YYEEEE. Trimming removed 2 bases from V and 5 bases from J; junction bases left unmatched: 6. This CDR3 spans 14 amino acids. CDR3 protein: CASSFPQGDETQYF. As DNA, the CDR3 is TGTGCCAGCAGCTTCCCCCAGGGGGATGAGACCCAGTACTTC.

This clonotype was found many times. Its ends do not fully match the called genes, so a read error is possible. Here the CDR3 reads CASSLPNSHEQYF. CDR3 nucleotides: TGTGCCAGCAGCCTCCCCAACTCCCACGAGCAGTACTTC. This chain joins TRBV11-2 and TRBJ2-7, with no clear D. The CDR3 runs 13 residues. In germline, CDR1 is SGHAT, CDR2 FQNNGV.

CDR3 region: CASSEGQVLNTEAFF. CDR3 bases: TGTGCCAGCAGTGAAGGACAGGTATTGAACACTGAAGCTTTCTTT. The J gene is TRBJ1-1, the V gene TRBV6-1; D is perhaps TRBD1 (6 bases). This CDR3 comprises 15 residues. From germline, CDR1 is MNHNS and CDR2 SASEGT. V lost 1 base to trimming and J lost 0 bases, with 9 bases between them.

The chain uses TRBV20-1 and TRBJ2-1; D is ambiguous. The CDR3 consists of 14 residues. V lost 6 bases and J lost 0, with 12 bases in between. Germline lookup yields CDR1 DFQATT and CDR2 SNEGSKA (reference sequence). CDR3 sequence reads: CSALQQYSYNEQFF. CDR3 nucleotide sequence: TGCAGTGCCCTACAACAGTACTCCTACAATGAGCAGTTCTTC.

Concerning this clonotype itself: A much more abundant neighbour one base away suggests this may be a read error. The J gene is TRBJ1-2, the V gene TRBV5-1; the D is unclear. This CDR3 is 13 amino acids long. Germline CDR1 is SGHRS and CDR2 is YFSETQ. In nucleotides, the CDR3 is TGTGCCAGCAGCTTGACAAGGTGGACTGGCTACAACTTC. It translates to CASSLTRWTGYNF.

This clonotype has at least ten counts. The CDR3 DNA reads TGCGCCAGCACCCCCGAGAGGAGCACAGATACGCAGTATTTT. This gives the protein CASTPERSTDTQYF. The rearrangement links TRBV5-1 to TRBJ2-3; no clear D. V lost 6 bases and J lost 0, with 11 bases in between. The CDR3 totals 14 residues. CDR1 is SGHRS, CDR2 YFSETQ, per germline.

This clonotype was observed a handful of times. One end of the junction fails to match germline, which may point to a read error. The rearrangement uses TRBV27 and TRBJ2-6; TRBD1 or TRBD2 may be the D gene (5 bases each). Per the germline V gene, CDR1 is MNHEY and CDR2 is SMNVEV (reference sequence). The CDR3 totals 15 residues. CDR3 protein: CASSLGGTGVNVLTF. Written as DNA, the CDR3 is TGTGCCAGCAGTTTAGGGGGTACCGGGGTCAACGTCCTGACTTTC.

In its sample, this clonotype was seen a few times. The V call is TRBV18, the J call TRBJ2-2, with 9 bases fitting TRBD1. Germline V gene sequence: CDR1 KGHSH, CDR2 LQKENI. This CDR3 comprises 16 residues. Unmatched junction bases numbered 2, after V lost 2 bases and J lost 1 base. CDR3 loop: CASSPTGQGNTGELFF. The CDR3 coding sequence is TGTGCCAGCTCACCAACGGGACAGGGGAACACCGGGGAGCTGTTTTTT.

The table lists this clonotype with many counts. The genes are TRBV27 and TRBJ1-5; maybe TRBD1 (6 bases). V shed 6 bases and J shed 3 bases, with 15 bases lying between them. The V gene's germline CDR1 is MNHEY and CDR2 SMNVEV (reference sequence). The CDR3 runs to 15 residues. CDR3 in DNA: TGTGCCAGCAGCCTACTGGGGGGGCCCAATCAGCCCCAGCATTTT. It specifies CASSLLGGPNQPQHF.